The clone carrying this T cell receptor (beta chain) was detected many times. The antigen is unknown. CDR1 is MNHEY and CDR2 is SVGAGI in the germline V gene. This CDR3 spans 15 amino acids. V gave up 2 bases and J gave up 0 bases, with 9 bases separating them. Both iRepertoire HTBI primers and Arm-PCR of CDR3 regions were used to build the TCR beta libraries. Each CDR3 protein is one row after TCRdb ran MiXCR on the multiplex PCR reads. The repertoire has roughly 350,000 distinct CDR3 sequences, approximately 15% of them found once; the top ten carry 30%. This specimen belongs to a study of regulatory T cells in long-lasting Graves disease. Study results and limitations: Analysis covered peripheral blood alone, not thyroid tissue.

Time point reported: newly diagnosed GD, antithyroid drugs for less than 3 months. PBMCs provided the RNA from which the TCR library was made. This sample was shared with a second study, whose subject was T cells in Graves' hyperthyroidism and ophthalmopathy. That source notes: Researchers defined stable Graves' hyperthyroidism as no ophthalmopathy progression within 18 months. Clinical symptoms, serum thyroxine and TRAb, thyroid ultrasound and orbital computed tomography together formed the diagnostic basis.

This specimen was peripheral blood mononuclear cells (PBMCs), taken at new diagnosis, from a patient treated with antithyroid drugs. The chain carries TRBV6-5 and TRBJ2-3; maybe TRBD1 (5 bases). The source of this sequence is a man in his forties with Graves disease. In DNA, the CDR3 is TGTGCCAGCAGTTACATTGGGGCTAGCACAGATACGCAGTATTTT. It encodes CASSYIGASTDTQYF.